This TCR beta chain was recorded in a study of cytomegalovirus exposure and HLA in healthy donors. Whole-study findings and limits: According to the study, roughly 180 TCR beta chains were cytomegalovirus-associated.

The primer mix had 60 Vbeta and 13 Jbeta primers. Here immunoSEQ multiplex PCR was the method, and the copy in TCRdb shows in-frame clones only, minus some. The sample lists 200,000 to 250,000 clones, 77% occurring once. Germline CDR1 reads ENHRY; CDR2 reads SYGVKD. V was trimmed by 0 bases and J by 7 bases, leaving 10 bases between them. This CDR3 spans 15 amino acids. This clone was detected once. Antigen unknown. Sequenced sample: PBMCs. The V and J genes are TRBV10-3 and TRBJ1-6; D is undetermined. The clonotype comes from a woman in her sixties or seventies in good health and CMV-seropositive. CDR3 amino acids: CAISESRTPNSPLHF. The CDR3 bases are TGTGCCATCAGTGAGTCCAGGACTCCAAATTCACCCCTCCACTTT.